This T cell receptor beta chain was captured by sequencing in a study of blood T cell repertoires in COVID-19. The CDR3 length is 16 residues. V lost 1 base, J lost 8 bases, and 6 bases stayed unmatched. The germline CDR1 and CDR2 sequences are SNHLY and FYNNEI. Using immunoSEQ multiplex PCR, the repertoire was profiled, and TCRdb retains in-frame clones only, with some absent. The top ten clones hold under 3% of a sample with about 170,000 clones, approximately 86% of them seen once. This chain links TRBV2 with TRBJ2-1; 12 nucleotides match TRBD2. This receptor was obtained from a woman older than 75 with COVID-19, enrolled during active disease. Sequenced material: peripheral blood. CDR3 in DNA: TGTGCCAGCAGTGAAGTAGGGCTAGCGGGGGGGGATGAGCAGTTCTTC. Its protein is CASSEVGLAGGDEQFF.